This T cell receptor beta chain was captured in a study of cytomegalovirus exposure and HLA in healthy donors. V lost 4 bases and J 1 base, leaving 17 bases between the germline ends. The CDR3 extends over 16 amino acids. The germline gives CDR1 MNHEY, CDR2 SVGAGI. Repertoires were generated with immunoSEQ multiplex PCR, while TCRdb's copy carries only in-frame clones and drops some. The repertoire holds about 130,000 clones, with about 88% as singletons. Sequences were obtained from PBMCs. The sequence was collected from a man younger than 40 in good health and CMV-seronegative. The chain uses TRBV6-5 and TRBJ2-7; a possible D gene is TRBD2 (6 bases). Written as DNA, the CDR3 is TGTGCCAGCAGTTCCGGCCACGTGGGGACTTCCTACGAGCAGTACTTC. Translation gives CASSSGHVGTSYEQYF.